The source of this T cell receptor (beta chain) is a study of Ad26.COV2.S vaccination and SARS-CoV-2 variants. Germline CDR1 reads GTSNPN; CDR2 reads SVGIG (reference sequence). The V segment lost 3 bases and the J segment 4 bases; nucleotides outside the gene matches: 11. The CDR3 extends over 15 amino acids. Study-wide points: Recipients of either vaccine or placebo displayed similar breadth of non-spike TCRs.

Method: immunoSEQ multiplex PCR; TCRdb's copy keeps in-frame clones and lacks some. Counted here are more than 85,000 clones, around 82% occurring once; the ten biggest clones make up roughly 17%. On this clone itself: Antigen: not known.

The genes are TRBV30 and TRBJ2-7, with 8 bases aligning to TRBD2. This receptor was obtained from a human donor who had recovered from COVID-19. The starting material was peripheral blood, obtained after recovery from COVID-19. The DNA for the CDR3 is TGTGCCTGGAGCCAGGTCGGGGGACTAGGATACGAGCAGTACTTC. This codes for CAWSQVGGLGYEQYF.